These T cell receptor beta chains were read from a single sample in a study of long-term antiretroviral therapy in people with HIV. TCRdb's copy holds only in-frame clones and misses some; the assay was immunoSEQ multiplex PCR. The repertoire consists of about 11,000 clones, with approximately 90% occurring once and the leading ten covering about a fifth. Here the sequenced sample was unsorted PBMCs, taken 0.2 years before starting antiretroviral therapy. These receptors all stem from a woman aged 40 to 50 with HIV. The CDR3 runs from the conserved cysteine through the conserved F or W. Clone size is not always given. Where it is, it says once, few, many or a class for expanded clones.

j_gene: TRBJ1-2
abundance: -
len: 17
v_gene: TRBV18
CDR3aa: CASSPPHPGRGVHGYTF

j_gene: TRBJ2-5
abundance: -
len: 14
v_gene: TRBV9
CDR3aa: CASSVTGYQETQYF

j_gene: TRBJ1-2
abundance: few
len: 15
v_gene: TRBV5-5
CDR3aa: CASSPQYRGRDGYTF

j_gene: TRBJ2-7
abundance: -
len: 15
v_gene: TRBV19
CDR3aa: CASSIRTGDAREQYF

j_gene: TRBJ1-6
abundance: -
len: 18
v_gene: TRBV4-1
CDR3aa: CASSQSTGGAVYNSPLHF

j_gene: TRBJ1-1
abundance: -
len: 15
v_gene: TRBV6-5
CDR3aa: CASSYSSERNTEAFF

j_gene: TRBJ1-4
abundance: -
len: 14
v_gene: TRBV27
CDR3aa: CASSRGRVNEKLFF

j_gene: TRBJ1-1
abundance: -
len: 18
v_gene: TRBV5-8
CDR3aa: CASSQTPLTGDLNTEAFF

j_gene: TRBJ2-7
abundance: -
len: 15
v_gene: TRBV5-8
CDR3aa: CASSLGATATRNPDF

j_gene: TRBJ1-6
abundance: few
len: 16
v_gene: TRBV9
CDR3aa: CASSAWWEVGNSPLHF

j_gene: TRBJ1-1
abundance: -
len: 16
v_gene: TRBV5-1
CDR3aa: CASSSGQITMNTEAFF

j_gene: TRBJ2-1
abundance: -
len: 14
v_gene: TRBV2
CDR3aa: CASSESGGLREQFF

j_gene: TRBJ1-2
abundance: once
len: 15
v_gene: TRBV9
CDR3aa: CASSVGEGGAYGYTF

j_gene: TRBJ1-1
abundance: -
len: 14
v_gene: TRBV18
CDR3aa: CASSPAGTAPEAFF

j_gene: TRBJ2-7
abundance: -
len: 11
v_gene: TRBV5-1
CDR3aa: CASRDSDREYF

j_gene: TRBJ1-1
abundance: -
len: 14
v_gene: TRBV6-1
CDR3aa: CASSYMDMNTEAFF

j_gene: TRBJ1-1
abundance: -
len: 14
v_gene: TRBV9
CDR3aa: CASSVGVEDTEAFF

j_gene: TRBJ2-5
abundance: few
len: 13
v_gene: TRBV4-3
CDR3aa: CASSQDEGQTQYF

j_gene: TRBJ2-5
abundance: few
len: 15
v_gene: TRBV10-3
CDR3aa: CAISEVTREQETQYF

j_gene: TRBJ1-1
abundance: -
len: 15
v_gene: TRBV2
CDR3aa: CASSGSRGSNTEAFF

j_gene: TRBJ2-3
abundance: -
len: 17
v_gene: TRBV9
CDR3aa: CASSQTGLGPSTDTQYF

j_gene: TRBJ1-2
abundance: -
len: 14
v_gene: TRBV9
CDR3aa: CASTLDEGGYGYTF

j_gene: TRBJ2-3
abundance: -
len: 15
v_gene: TRBV5-4
CDR3aa: CASSRTGDSTDTQYF

j_gene: TRBJ2-1
abundance: once
len: 14
v_gene: TRBV5-5
CDR3aa: CASSSFGTHNEQFF

j_gene: TRBJ2-7
abundance: -
len: 16
v_gene: TRBV6-6
CDR3aa: CASSSRTGGSSYEQYF

j_gene: TRBJ2-7
abundance: -
len: 15
v_gene: TRBV5-1
CDR3aa: CASSGTGARVEEQYF

j_gene: TRBJ1-2
abundance: -
len: 15
v_gene: TRBV5-6
CDR3aa: CASSLGSSGGYGYTF

j_gene: TRBJ2-7
abundance: -
len: 15
v_gene: TRBV7-2
CDR3aa: CASSQIAGGHYEQYF

j_gene: TRBJ2-7
abundance: -
len: 13
v_gene: TRBV2
CDR3aa: CASRSGGTYEQYF

j_gene: TRBJ1-4
abundance: once
len: 18
v_gene: TRBV7-2
CDR3aa: CASTKEGGTGATNEKLFF

j_gene: TRBJ1-6
abundance: -
len: 18
v_gene: TRBV19
CDR3aa: CASTLGGSRSSYNSPLHF

j_gene: TRBJ2-2
abundance: -
len: 15
v_gene: TRBV5-4
CDR3aa: CASSRTGANTGELFF

j_gene: TRBJ1-5
abundance: -
len: 15
v_gene: TRBV7-9
CDR3aa: CASSSSDMPNQPQHF

j_gene: TRBJ1-2
abundance: -
len: 15
v_gene: TRBV7-2
CDR3aa: CASSLVLGPDYGYTF

j_gene: TRBJ1-1
abundance: -
len: 15
v_gene: TRBV18
CDR3aa: CASSSRTGRDTEAFF

j_gene: TRBJ2-7
abundance: few
len: 16
v_gene: TRBV2
CDR3aa: CASSFLGGASSYEQYF

j_gene: TRBJ1-6
abundance: -
len: 17
v_gene: TRBV5-5
CDR3aa: CASSRATAGQINSPLHF

j_gene: TRBJ2-5
abundance: -
len: 12
v_gene: TRBV7-2
CDR3aa: CASRRAQETQYF

j_gene: TRBJ2-3
abundance: -
len: 15
v_gene: TRBV6-5
CDR3aa: CASSYRAGGSDTQYF

j_gene: TRBJ2-1
abundance: -
len: 16
v_gene: TRBV5-1
CDR3aa: CASSLSAGLSYNEQFF